These T cell receptor beta chains were read from a single sample in a study of tumour-infiltrating T cells in Burkitt lymphoma. Generated by immunoSEQ multiplex PCR, the TCRdb table keeps only in-frame clones and is missing some. The sample gives more than 130 clones, 18% of which show up once; approximately 15% is in the top ten. Specimen: tumor tissue. Receptor source: a human donor with Burkitt lymphoma. CDR3s include the opening cysteine and the closing phenylalanine or tryptophan. Fields, in order: V gene, clone size, D gene, CDR3 length, J gene, CDR3 protein, CDR3 DNA. D genes are given only for firm matches. A clone size is listed for some rows: how often the clone was seen (once, few, many), or a class if it is expanded.

v_call: TRBV7-9; clone_size: .; d_call: .; cdr3_length: 13; j_call: TRBJ2-2; cdr3_aa: CASMEGNTGELFF; cdr3_nt: TGTGCCAGCATGGAGGGAAACACCGGGGAGCTGTTTTTT
v_call: TRBV7-9; clone_size: .; d_call: TRBD1; cdr3_length: 14; j_call: TRBJ2-7; cdr3_aa: CASSPTGQPYEQYF; cdr3_nt: TGTGCCAGCAGTCCTACGGGACAGCCCTACGAGCAGTACTTC
v_call: TRBV7-7; clone_size: few; d_call: .; cdr3_length: 18; j_call: TRBJ2-5; cdr3_aa: CASSLVPGGPFLPETQYF; cdr3_nt: TGTGCTAGCAGCTTAGTTCCCGGGGGCCCATTTTTGCCGGAGACCCAGTACTTC
v_call: TRBV14; clone_size: .; d_call: .; cdr3_length: 19; j_call: TRBJ2-5; cdr3_aa: CASSQDVGLGRTKVETQYF; cdr3_nt: TGTGCCAGCAGCCAAGATGTTGGATTAGGCAGAACCAAGGTGGAGACCCAGTACTTC
v_call: TRBV27; clone_size: few; d_call: .; cdr3_length: 15; j_call: TRBJ2-1; cdr3_aa: CASSSDRRVGNEQFF; cdr3_nt: TGTGCCAGCAGTTCAGACAGGCGTGTTGGGAATGAGCAGTTCTTC
v_call: TRBV18; clone_size: .; d_call: .; cdr3_length: 16; j_call: TRBJ2-3; cdr3_aa: CASSPNGPPGTDTQYF; cdr3_nt: TGTGCCAGCTCACCAAACGGACCACCAGGCACAGATACGCAGTATTTT
v_call: TRBV28; clone_size: few; d_call: .; cdr3_length: 12; j_call: TRBJ1-1; cdr3_aa: CASSAFLPEAFF; cdr3_nt: TGTGCCAGCAGTGCTTTCTTGCCTGAAGCTTTCTTT
v_call: TRBV7-9; clone_size: .; d_call: TRBD1; cdr3_length: 15; j_call: TRBJ2-7; cdr3_aa: CASSPEGQASYEQYF; cdr3_nt: TGTGCCAGCAGCCCCGAGGGACAGGCCTCCTACGAGCAGTACTTC
v_call: TRBV5-1; clone_size: .; d_call: .; cdr3_length: 15; j_call: TRBJ2-7; cdr3_aa: CASSFSAQGRDEQYF; cdr3_nt: TGCGCCAGCAGCTTCTCTGCTCAGGGGAGGGACGAGCAGTACTTC
v_call: TRBV2; clone_size: .; d_call: .; cdr3_length: 14; j_call: TRBJ2-7; cdr3_aa: CASSEAWSQDEQYF; cdr3_nt: TGTGCCAGCAGTGAAGCGTGGAGCCAGGACGAGCAGTACTTC
v_call: TRBV14; clone_size: .; d_call: .; cdr3_length: 13; j_call: TRBJ2-5; cdr3_aa: CASSPGEQETQYF; cdr3_nt: TGTGCCAGCAGCCCCGGGGAACAAGAGACCCAGTACTTC
v_call: TRBV14; clone_size: .; d_call: TRBD1; cdr3_length: 13; j_call: TRBJ2-7; cdr3_aa: CASSRTGGYEQYF; cdr3_nt: TGTGCCAGCAGCAGGACAGGGGGCTACGAGCAGTACTTC
v_call: TRBV4-1; clone_size: .; d_call: .; cdr3_length: 13; j_call: TRBJ2-3; cdr3_aa: CASSLAGLDTQYF; cdr3_nt: TGCGCCAGCAGCCTTGCAGGGTTAGATACGCAGTATTTT
v_call: TRBV5-5; clone_size: .; d_call: .; cdr3_length: 12; j_call: TRBJ1-4; cdr3_aa: CASAPTNEKLFF; cdr3_nt: TGTGCCAGCGCCCCAACTAATGAAAAACTGTTTTTT
v_call: TRBV30; clone_size: few; d_call: .; cdr3_length: 11; j_call: TRBJ1-1; cdr3_aa: CAWSVLTEAFF; cdr3_nt: TGTGCCTGGAGTGTACTCACTGAAGCTTTCTTT
v_call: TRBV27; clone_size: few; d_call: .; cdr3_length: 15; j_call: TRBJ1-5; cdr3_aa: CASSPDSTANQPQHF; cdr3_nt: TGTGCCAGCAGTCCAGACAGTACCGCCAATCAGCCCCAGCATTTT
v_call: TRBV15; clone_size: .; d_call: .; cdr3_length: 15; j_call: TRBJ1-4; cdr3_aa: CATSRVHATNEKLFF; cdr3_nt: TGTGCCACCAGCAGGGTTCATGCAACTAATGAAAAACTGTTTTTT
v_call: TRBV5-6; clone_size: few; d_call: .; cdr3_length: 13; j_call: TRBJ2-7; cdr3_aa: CASSLVMAYEQYF; cdr3_nt: TGTGCCAGCAGCTTGGTGATGGCCTACGAGCAGTACTTC
v_call: TRBV7-9; clone_size: few; d_call: TRBD2; cdr3_length: 15; j_call: TRBJ2-1; cdr3_aa: CASSTGTSNYNEQFF; cdr3_nt: TGTGCCAGCAGCACCGGGACTAGCAACTACAATGAGCAGTTCTTC